This is a list of T cell receptor beta chains from one sample in a study of T cell responses to AZD1222 COVID-19 vaccine. Generated by immunoSEQ multiplex PCR, the TCRdb table keeps only in-frame clones and is missing some. The profile shows about 100,000 clones, roughly 90% of them singletons. Specimen: peripheral blood, collected on day 0 of AZD1222 vaccination. The origin of the receptors is an adult in good health. Each CDR3 is given with its conserved first and last residue. The order of the fields is D gene, J gene, clone size, V gene, CDR3 protein, CDR3 DNA. The D gene is left open where the match is weak. Size is stated for part of the rows, as once, few or many counts, or as a class when the clone is expanded.

>.|TRBJ2-7|.|TRBV21-1
CASSFLVPGQGATVRPHRIIEQYF
TGTGCCAGCAGCTTCCTTGTTCCGGGACAGGGGGCGACGGTGCGTCCCCACAGGATCATCGAGCAGTACTTC
>TRBD1|TRBJ1-5|.|TRBV30
CAWSTGTGGQPQHF
TGTGCCTGGAGTACGGGGACAGGGGGTCAGCCCCAGCATTTT
>.|TRBJ2-4|.|TRBV28
CASGDIQYF
TGTGCCAGCGGGGACATTCAGTACTTC
>.|TRBJ1-1|.|TRBV21-1
CASSHKQGSCTEAFF
TGTGCCAGCAGTCACAAACAGGGGTCTTGCACTGAAGCTTTCTTT
>.|TRBJ2-1|.|TRBV9
CASSPTVVVHNEQFF
TGTGCCAGCAGCCCAACCGTTGTAGTCCACAATGAGCAGTTCTTC
>TRBD2|TRBJ2-4|.|TRBV15
CATSRDGLAHTRENKNIQYF
TGTGCCACCAGCAGAGATGGACTAGCGCATACCCGAGAAAACAAAAACATTCAGTACTTC
>TRBD1|TRBJ1-6|.|TRBV5-4
CASSWEGGQGLPAPLHF
TGTGCCAGCAGCTGGGAAGGAGGACAGGGGTTGCCCGCACCCCTCCACTTT
>TRBD1|TRBJ2-2|.|TRBV14
CASSPDRGRTGELFF
TGTGCCAGCAGCCCGGACAGGGGGAGGACCGGGGAGCTGTTTTTT
>TRBD1|TRBJ2-7|.|TRBV10-3
CAIRGQGPYEQYF
TGTGCCATCAGGGGACAGGGCCCCTACGAGCAGTACTTC
>.|TRBJ1-1|.|TRBV4-1
CASSQSTEAFF
TGCGCCAGCAGCCAGTCAACTGAAGCTTTCTTT
>TRBD2|TRBJ2-3|.|TRBV6-4
CASRRIAGETDTQYF
TGTGCCAGCAGACGGATAGCGGGAGAAACAGATACGCAGTATTTT
>.|TRBJ2-7|once|TRBV28
CASSLSRSYEQYF
TGTGCCAGCAGTCTCTCCCGGAGCTACGAGCAGTACTTC
>TRBD1|TRBJ2-7|.|TRBV11-2
CASSPDRGYEQYF
TGTGCCAGCAGCCCCGACAGGGGCTACGAGCAGTACTTC
>.|TRBJ1-5|once|TRBV24-1
CATSSPGAGQPQHF
TGTGCCACCAGTTCTCCGGGGGCCGGTCAGCCCCAGCATTTT
>TRBD1|TRBJ2-1|.|TRBV11-2
CASRVGQGADEQFF
TGTGCCAGCAGGGTGGGACAGGGGGCTGATGAGCAGTTCTTC
>.|TRBJ1-4|once|TRBV27
CASSLGLNEKLFF
TGTGCCAGCAGTCTAGGACTTAATGAAAAACTGTTTTTT